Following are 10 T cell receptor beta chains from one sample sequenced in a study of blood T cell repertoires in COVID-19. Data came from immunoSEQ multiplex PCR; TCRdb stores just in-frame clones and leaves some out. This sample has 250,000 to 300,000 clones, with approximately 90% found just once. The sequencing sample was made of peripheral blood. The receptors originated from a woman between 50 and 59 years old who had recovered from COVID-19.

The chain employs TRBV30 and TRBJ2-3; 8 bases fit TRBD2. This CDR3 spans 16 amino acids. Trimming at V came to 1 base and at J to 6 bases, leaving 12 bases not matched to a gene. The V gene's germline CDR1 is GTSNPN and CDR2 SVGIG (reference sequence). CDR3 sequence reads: CAWSAPPGGARDTQYF. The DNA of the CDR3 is TGTGCCTGGAGTGCCCCTCCCGGGGGGGCTCGCGATACGCAGTATTTT.

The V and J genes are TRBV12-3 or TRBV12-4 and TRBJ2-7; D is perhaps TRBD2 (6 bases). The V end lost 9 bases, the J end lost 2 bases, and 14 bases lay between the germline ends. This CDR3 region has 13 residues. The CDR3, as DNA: TGTGCCAGTGGCGCCGGGGGACCCTACGAGCAGTACTTC. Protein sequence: CASGAGGPYEQYF.

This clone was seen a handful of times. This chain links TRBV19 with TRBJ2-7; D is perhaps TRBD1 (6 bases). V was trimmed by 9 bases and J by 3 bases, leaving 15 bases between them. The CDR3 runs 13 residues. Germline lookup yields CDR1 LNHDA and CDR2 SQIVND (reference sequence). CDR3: CASAQGQGYEQYF. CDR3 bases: TGTGCCAGCGCACAGGGTCAGGGCTACGAGCAGTACTTC.

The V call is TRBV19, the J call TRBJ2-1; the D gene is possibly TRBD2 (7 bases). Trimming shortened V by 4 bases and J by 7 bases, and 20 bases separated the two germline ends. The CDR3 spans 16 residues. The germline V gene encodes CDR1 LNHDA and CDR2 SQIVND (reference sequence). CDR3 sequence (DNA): TGTGCCAGTAGTAATGGTCTTAGGGGGGGGCAGAATGAGCAGTTCTTC. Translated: CASSNGLRGGQNEQFF.

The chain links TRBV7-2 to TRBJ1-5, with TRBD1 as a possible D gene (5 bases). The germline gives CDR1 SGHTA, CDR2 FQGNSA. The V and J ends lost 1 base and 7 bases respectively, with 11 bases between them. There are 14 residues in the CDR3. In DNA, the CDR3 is TGTGCCAGCAGCTTAGTACTCGGGGGGCAGCCCCAGCATTTT. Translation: CASSLVLGGQPQHF.

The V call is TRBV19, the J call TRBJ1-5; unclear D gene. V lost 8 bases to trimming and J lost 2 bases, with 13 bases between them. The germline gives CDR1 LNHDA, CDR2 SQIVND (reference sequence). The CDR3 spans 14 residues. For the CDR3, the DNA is TGTGCCAGTGGGCAGGCGAGGGGCAATCAGCCCCAGCATTTT. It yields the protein CASGQARGNQPQHF.

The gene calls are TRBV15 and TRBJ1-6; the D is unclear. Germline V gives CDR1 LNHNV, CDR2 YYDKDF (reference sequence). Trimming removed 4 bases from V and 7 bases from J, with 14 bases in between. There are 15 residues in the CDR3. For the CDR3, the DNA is TGTGCCACCAGCATCGCGCGGTACAAAAATTCACCCCTCCACTTT. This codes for CATSIARYKNSPLHF.

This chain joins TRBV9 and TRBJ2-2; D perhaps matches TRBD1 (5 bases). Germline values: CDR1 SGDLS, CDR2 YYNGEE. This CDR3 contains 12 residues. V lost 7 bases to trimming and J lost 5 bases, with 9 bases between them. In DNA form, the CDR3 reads TGTGCCAGCCGTAAGGGGACCGGGGAGCTGTTTTTT. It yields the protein CASRKGTGELFF.

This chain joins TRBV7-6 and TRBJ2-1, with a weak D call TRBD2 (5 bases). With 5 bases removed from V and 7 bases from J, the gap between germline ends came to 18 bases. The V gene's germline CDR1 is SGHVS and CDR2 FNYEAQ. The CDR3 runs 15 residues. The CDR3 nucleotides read TGTGCCAGCAGCCCCCGGGGAAGCTCTATTAATGAGCAGTTCTTC. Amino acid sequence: CASSPRGSSINEQFF.

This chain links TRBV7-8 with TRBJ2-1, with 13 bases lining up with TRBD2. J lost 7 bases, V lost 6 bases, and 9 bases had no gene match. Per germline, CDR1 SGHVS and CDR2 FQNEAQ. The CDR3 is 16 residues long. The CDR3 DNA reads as TGTGCCAGCAGGTTATCCCGGACTAGCGGGAGAAATGAGCAGTTCTTC. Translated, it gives CASRLSRTSGRNEQFF.